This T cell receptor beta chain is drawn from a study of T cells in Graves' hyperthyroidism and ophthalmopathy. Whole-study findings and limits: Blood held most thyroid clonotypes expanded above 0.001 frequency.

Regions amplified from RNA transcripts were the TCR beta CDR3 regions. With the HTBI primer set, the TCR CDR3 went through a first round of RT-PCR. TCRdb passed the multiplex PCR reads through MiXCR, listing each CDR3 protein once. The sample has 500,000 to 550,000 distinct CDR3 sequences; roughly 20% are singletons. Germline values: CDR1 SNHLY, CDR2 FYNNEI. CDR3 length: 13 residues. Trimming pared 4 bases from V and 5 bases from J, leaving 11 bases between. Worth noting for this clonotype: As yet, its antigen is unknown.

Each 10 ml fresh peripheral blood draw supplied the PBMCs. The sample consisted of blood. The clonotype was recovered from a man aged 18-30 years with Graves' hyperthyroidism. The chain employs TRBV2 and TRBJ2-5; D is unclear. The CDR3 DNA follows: TGTGCCAGCAGTGTGGAGTATTGGGAGACCCAGTACTTC. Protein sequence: CASSVEYWETQYF.